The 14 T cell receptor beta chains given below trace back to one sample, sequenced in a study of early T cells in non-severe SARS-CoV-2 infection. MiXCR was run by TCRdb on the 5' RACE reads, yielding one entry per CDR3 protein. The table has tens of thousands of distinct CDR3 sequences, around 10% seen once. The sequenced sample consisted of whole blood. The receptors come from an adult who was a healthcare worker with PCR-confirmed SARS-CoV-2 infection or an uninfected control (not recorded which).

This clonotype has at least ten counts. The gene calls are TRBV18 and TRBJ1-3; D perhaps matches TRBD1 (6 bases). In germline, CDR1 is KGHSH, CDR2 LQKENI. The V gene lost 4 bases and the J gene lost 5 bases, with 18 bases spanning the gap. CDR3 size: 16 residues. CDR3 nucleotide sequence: TGTGCCAGCTCACTCGGACAGCCAGCATCCCGAAACACCATATATTTT. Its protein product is CASSLGQPASRNTIYF.

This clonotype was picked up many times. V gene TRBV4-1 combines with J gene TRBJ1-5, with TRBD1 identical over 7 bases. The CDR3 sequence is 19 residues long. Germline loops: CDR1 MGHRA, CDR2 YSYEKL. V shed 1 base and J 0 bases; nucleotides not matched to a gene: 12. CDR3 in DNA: TGCGCCAGCAGCCAAGTAGCGCTTAGTGGGACAGATAGCAATCAGCCCCAGCATTTT. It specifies CASSQVALSGTDSNQPQHF.

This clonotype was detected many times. This CDR3 is CASSEYGSYEQYF. In nucleotides, the CDR3 is TGCGCCAGCAGTGAGTACGGATCGTACGAGCAGTACTTC. V is TRBV10-1 and J is TRBJ2-7; no firm D call. The CDR3 runs to 13 residues. Per germline, CDR1 WNHNN and CDR2 SYGVQD (reference sequence). Trimming took 1 base from V and 4 from J, leaving 8 bases between them.

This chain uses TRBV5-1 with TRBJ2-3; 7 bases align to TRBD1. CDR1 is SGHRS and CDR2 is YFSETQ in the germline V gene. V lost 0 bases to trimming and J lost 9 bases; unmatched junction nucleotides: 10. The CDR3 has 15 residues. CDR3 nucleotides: TGCGCCAGCAGCTTGGGGCCCAACAGGGGAGAAACGCAGTATTTT. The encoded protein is CASSLGPNRGETQYF.

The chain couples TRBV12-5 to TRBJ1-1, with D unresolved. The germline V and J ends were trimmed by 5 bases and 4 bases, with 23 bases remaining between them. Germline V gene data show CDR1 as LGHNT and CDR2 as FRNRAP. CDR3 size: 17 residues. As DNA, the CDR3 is TGTGCTAGTGGTCCCATTGGTGGAGTCCCGGGGAGCACTGAAGCTTTCTTT. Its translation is CASGPIGGVPGSTEAFF.

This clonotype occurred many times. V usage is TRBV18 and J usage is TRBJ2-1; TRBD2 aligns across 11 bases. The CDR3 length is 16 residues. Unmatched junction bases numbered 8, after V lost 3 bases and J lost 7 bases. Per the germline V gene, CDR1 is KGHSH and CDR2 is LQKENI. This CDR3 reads CASSPRKTSGINEQFF. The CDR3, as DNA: TGTGCCAGCTCACCTAGAAAGACTAGCGGGATAAATGAGCAGTTCTTC.

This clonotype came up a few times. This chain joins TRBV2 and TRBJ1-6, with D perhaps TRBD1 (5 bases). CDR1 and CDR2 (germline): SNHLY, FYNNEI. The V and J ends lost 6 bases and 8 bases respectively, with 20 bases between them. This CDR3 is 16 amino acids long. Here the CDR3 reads CASRRDRSPLHSPLHF. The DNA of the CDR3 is TGTGCCAGCAGGAGGGACCGGTCCCCCCTCCATTCACCCCTCCACTTT.

DNA of the CDR3: TGCAGCGTCAACAGGGGTTCGGAGACCCAGTACTTC. Translation gives CSVNRGSETQYF. This rearrangement joins TRBV29-1 to TRBJ2-5; TRBD1 agrees at 7 bases. CDR3 length equals 12 residues. Trimming took 6 bases from V and 5 from J; bases not matched to a gene: 6. Germline CDR1 reads SQVTM; CDR2 reads ANQGSEA.

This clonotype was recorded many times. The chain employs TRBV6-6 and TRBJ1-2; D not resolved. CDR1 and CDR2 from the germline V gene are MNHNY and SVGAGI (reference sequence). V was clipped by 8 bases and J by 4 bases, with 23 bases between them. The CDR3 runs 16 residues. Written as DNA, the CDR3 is TGTGCCAGCGCTCGATCCCATCTTTATCGGGGCTATGGCTACACCTTC. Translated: CASARSHLYRGYGYTF.

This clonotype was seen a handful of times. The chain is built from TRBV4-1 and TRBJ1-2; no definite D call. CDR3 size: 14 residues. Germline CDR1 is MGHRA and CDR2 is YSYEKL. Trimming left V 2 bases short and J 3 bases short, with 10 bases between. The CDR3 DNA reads TGCGCCAGCAGCCAATGGGAGGGCTACTATGGCTACACCTTC. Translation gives CASSQWEGYYGYTF.

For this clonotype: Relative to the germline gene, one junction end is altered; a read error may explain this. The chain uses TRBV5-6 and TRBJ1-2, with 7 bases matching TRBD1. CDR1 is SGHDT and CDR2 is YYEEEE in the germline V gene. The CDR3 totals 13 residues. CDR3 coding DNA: TGTGTCAGCAGCGACACAGGGGACTATGGCTACACCTTC. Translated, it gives CVSSDTGDYGYTF.

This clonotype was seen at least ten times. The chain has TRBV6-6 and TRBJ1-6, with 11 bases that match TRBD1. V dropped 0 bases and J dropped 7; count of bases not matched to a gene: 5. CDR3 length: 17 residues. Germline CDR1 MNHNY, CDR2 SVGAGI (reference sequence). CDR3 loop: CASSYSGTGGGNSPLHF. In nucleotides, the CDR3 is TGTGCCAGCAGTTACTCCGGGACAGGGGGAGGGAATTCACCCCTCCACTTT.

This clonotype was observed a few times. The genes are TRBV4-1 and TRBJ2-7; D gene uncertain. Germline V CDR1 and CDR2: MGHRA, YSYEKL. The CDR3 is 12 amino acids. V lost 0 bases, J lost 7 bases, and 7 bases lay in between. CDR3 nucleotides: TGCGCCAGCAGCCAAGATCCCGGGGAGCAGTACTTC. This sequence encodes CASSQDPGEQYF.

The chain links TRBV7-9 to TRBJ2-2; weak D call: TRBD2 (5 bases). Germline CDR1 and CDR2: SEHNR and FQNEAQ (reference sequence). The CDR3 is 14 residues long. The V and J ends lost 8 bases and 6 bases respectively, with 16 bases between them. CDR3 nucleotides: TGTGCCAGCCCATCCCGGGGTGCGGCCGGGGAGCTGTTTTTT. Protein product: CASPSRGAAGELFF. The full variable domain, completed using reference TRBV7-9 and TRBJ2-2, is DTGVSQNPRHKITKRGQNVTFRCDPISEHNRLYWYRQTLGQGPEFLTYFQNEAQLEKSRLLSDRFSAERPKGSFSTLEIQRTEQGDSAMYLCASPSRGAAGELFFGEGSRLTVL.